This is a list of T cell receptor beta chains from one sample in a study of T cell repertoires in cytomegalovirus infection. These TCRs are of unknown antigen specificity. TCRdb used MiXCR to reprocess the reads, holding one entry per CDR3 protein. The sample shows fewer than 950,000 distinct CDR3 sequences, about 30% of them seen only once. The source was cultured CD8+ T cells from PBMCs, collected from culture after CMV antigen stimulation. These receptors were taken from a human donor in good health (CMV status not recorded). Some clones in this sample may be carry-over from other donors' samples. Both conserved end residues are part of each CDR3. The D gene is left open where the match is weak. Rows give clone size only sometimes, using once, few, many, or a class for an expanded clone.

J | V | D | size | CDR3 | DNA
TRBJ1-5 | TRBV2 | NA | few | CASSEWQSGGKPQHF | TGTGCCAGCAGTGAATGGCAGTCAGGCGGGAAGCCCCAGCATTTT
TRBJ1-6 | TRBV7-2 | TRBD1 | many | CASSLVTGGRNSPLHF | TGTGCCAGCAGCTTAGTTACAGGGGGCAGGAATTCACCCCTCCACTTT
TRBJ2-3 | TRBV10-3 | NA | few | CAIRVGLTTGRVTDTQYF | TGTGCCATCAGAGTCGGGTTGACGACAGGGAGGGTCACAGATACGCAGTATTTT
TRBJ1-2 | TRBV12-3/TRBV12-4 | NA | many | CASSSGISGYGYTF | TGTGCCAGCAGTTCAGGAATAAGTGGGTATGGCTACACCTTC
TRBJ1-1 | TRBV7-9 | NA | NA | CASSFYGLNTEAFF | TGTGCCAGCAGCTTCTACGGATTGAACACTGAAGCTTTCTTT
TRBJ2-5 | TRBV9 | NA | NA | CASSGSPNPMTQYF | TGTGCCAGCAGCGGGAGCCCGAACCCCATGACCCAGTACTTC
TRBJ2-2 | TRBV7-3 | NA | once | CTSSLKEAGADPNTGELFF | TGTACCAGCAGCTTAAAGGAGGCAGGGGCGGACCCGAACACCGGGGAGCTGTTTTTT
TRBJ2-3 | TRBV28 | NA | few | CASRKGPWRSITADTQYF | TGTGCCAGCAGAAAGGGACCCTGGAGATCGATAACCGCAGATACGCAGTATTTT
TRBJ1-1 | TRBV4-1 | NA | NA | CASSQVFPLNTEAFF | TGCGCCAGCAGCCAAGTCTTCCCTCTGAACACTGAAGCTTTCTTT
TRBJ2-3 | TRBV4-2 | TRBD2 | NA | CASSQESAGGRTDTQYF | TGTGCCAGCAGCCAAGAATCAGCGGGGGGACGCACAGATACGCAGTATTTT
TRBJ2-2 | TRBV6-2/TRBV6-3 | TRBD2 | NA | CASSDSSGGPELFF | TGTGCCAGCAGTGACTCTAGCGGGGGCCCGGAGCTGTTTTTT
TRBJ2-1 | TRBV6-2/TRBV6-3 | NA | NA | CASSYLRGGGVGWDSYNEQFF | TGTGCCAGCAGTTACTTAAGGGGTGGAGGGGTTGGGTGGGACTCCTACAATGAGCAGTTCTTC